Below, 22 T cell receptor beta chains from the same sample are listed, as sequenced in a study of cytomegalovirus exposure and HLA in healthy donors. This table comes from immunoSEQ multiplex PCR, and its TCRdb copy is limited to in-frame clones, with some not included. The table shows 90,000 to 100,000 clones, with more than 75% occurring only once. Sample: PBMCs. The receptor source for this set is a man aged 18 to 30 in good health and CMV-seropositive.

The V call is TRBV7-9, the J call TRBJ2-7; 7 bases agree with TRBD1. The junction had 12 bases not matched to a gene; V was cut back by 5 bases and J by 2 bases. Germline-derived CDR1 and CDR2 are SEHNR and FQNEAQ (reference sequence). CDR3 size: 16 residues. CDR3 amino acids: CASSRSSGRGTYEQYF. CDR3 coding DNA: TGTGCCAGCAGCCGGAGCAGCGGCAGGGGGACCTACGAGCAGTACTTC. The full variable domain, its missing parts supplied by reference TRBV7-9 and TRBJ2-7, is DTGVSQNPRHKITKRGQNVTFRCDPISEHNRLYWYRQTLGQGPEFLTYFQNEAQLEKSRLLSDRFSAERPKGSFSTLEIQRTEQGDSAMYLCASSRSSGRGTYEQYFGPGTRLTVT.

The chain combines TRBV10-3 with TRBJ1-1; possibly TRBD1 for D (5 bases). Germline values: CDR1 ENHRY, CDR2 SYGVKD. Trimming pared 1 base from V and 8 bases from J, leaving 11 bases between. This CDR3 region has 13 residues. CDR3 region: CAISEYGGAEAFF. The CDR3 DNA reads as TGTGCCATCAGTGAGTACGGGGGTGCCGAAGCTTTCTTT.

V usage is TRBV29-1 and J usage is TRBJ1-1; 10 bases map to TRBD1. V lost 7 bases, J lost 4 bases, and 9 bases stayed unmatched. Germline V CDR1 and CDR2: SQVTM, ANQGSEA. The CDR3 is 14 residues long. CDR3 loop: CSAKKDRGSTEAFF. CDR3 DNA: TGCAGCGCAAAAAAGGACAGGGGGAGCACTGAAGCTTTCTTT.

The chain links TRBV4-3 to TRBJ2-1, with TRBD1 identical over 8 bases. The CDR3 covers 15 residues. Germline V gives CDR1 LGHNA, CDR2 YSLEER. Trimming removed 0 bases from V and 9 bases from J; junction bases left unmatched: 7. The CDR3 reads CASSQDGDRGFEQFF. The CDR3 bases are TGCGCCAGCAGCCAAGATGGTGACAGGGGATTTGAGCAGTTCTTC.

The chain combines TRBV11-3 with TRBJ2-3; 7 bases align to TRBD2. The CDR3 spans 15 residues. Per the germline V gene, CDR1 is SGHNT and CDR2 is YENEEA. With V trimmed by 4 bases and J by 4 bases, 8 bases remained unmatched. CDR3 nucleotides: TGTGCCAGCAGCTCACTGCGGGGGTTGTCAGATACGCAGTATTTT. Translated, it gives CASSSLRGLSDTQYF.

This clone was recorded only once. V is TRBV29-1 and J is TRBJ2-3; 11 nucleotides line up with TRBD2. J lost 5 bases, V lost 2 bases, and 9 bases had no gene match. CDR3 size: 16 residues. The germline CDR1 and CDR2 sequences are SQVTM and ANQGSEA. The CDR3 loop is CSVEIPLAGGIDTQYF. CDR3 in DNA: TGCAGCGTTGAAATTCCCCTAGCGGGGGGTATAGATACGCAGTATTTT.

The chain couples TRBV28 to TRBJ1-1; a possible D gene is TRBD1 (5 bases). Trimming took 5 bases from V and 5 from J, leaving 9 bases between them. In germline, CDR1 is MDHEN, CDR2 SYDVKM. This CDR3 spans 12 amino acids. The CDR3, as DNA: TGTGCCAGCAGTGCGCGGGGGACTGAAGCTTTCTTT. This codes for CASSARGTEAFF.

V gene TRBV5-1 combines with J gene TRBJ1-3; D ambiguous. V was pared by 1 base and J by 0 bases, with 11 bases between. This CDR3 has 16 amino acids. Germline CDR1 and CDR2: SGHRS and YFSETQ. CDR3 sequence: CASSLPGPHSGNTIYF. CDR3 in DNA: TGCGCCAGCAGCTTGCCAGGCCCACACTCTGGAAACACCATATATTTT.

The table lists this clone with a count of one. This chain links TRBV4-3 with TRBJ2-7; D unresolved. Germline-derived CDR1 and CDR2 are LGHNA and YSLEER. CDR3 size: 16 residues. V lost 0 bases and J 4 bases, leaving 16 bases between the germline ends. CDR3 protein: CASSQERPAPGYEQYF. As DNA, the CDR3 is TGCGCCAGCAGCCAAGAGAGGCCTGCTCCTGGGTACGAGCAGTACTTC.

The chain couples TRBV7-2 to TRBJ2-7; 9 bases match TRBD1. Trimming at V came to 4 bases and at J to 6 bases, leaving 7 bases not matched to a gene. The CDR3 extends over 14 amino acids. In germline, CDR1 is SGHTA, CDR2 FQGNSA. The CDR3 sequence: CASSWGQGESEQYF. CDR3 nucleotides: TGTGCCAGCAGCTGGGGACAGGGTGAATCCGAGCAGTACTTC. Together with reference TRBV7-2 and TRBJ2-7, the CDR3 gives the full variable domain: GAGVSQSPSNKVTEKGKDVELRCDPISGHTALYWYRQSLGQGLEFLIYFQGNSAPDKSGLPSDRFSAERTGGSVSTLTIQRTQQEDSAVYLCASSWGQGESEQYFGPGTRLTVT.

The chain links TRBV27 to TRBJ2-7; 10 nucleotides agree with TRBD2. CDR1 is MNHEY and CDR2 is SMNVEV in the germline V gene (reference sequence). This CDR3 spans 16 amino acids. Germline trimming cut 5 bases from V and 3 bases from J; bases unmatched to any gene: 10. CDR3 DNA sequence: TGTGCCAGCAGTCCTAGCGGGAGTTCGTCTTTCTACGAGCAGTACTTC. This gives the protein CASSPSGSSSFYEQYF.

The chain carries TRBV28 and TRBJ1-3; no reliable D call. Looked up from germline, CDR1 is MDHEN and CDR2 is SYDVKM. Trimming stripped 2 bases from V and 0 bases from J, with 8 bases between. The CDR3 totals 15 residues. In DNA, the CDR3 is TGTGCCAGCAGTTTAGCCCCTAGCTCTGGAAACACCATATATTTT. This gives the protein CASSLAPSSGNTIYF.

This clone was counted a few times. The CDR3 protein is CASSLDRTSGRFRAKNIQYF. The CDR3 DNA sequence: TGTGCCAGCAGCTTAGATCGGACTAGCGGGAGATTTCGGGCCAAAAACATTCAGTACTTC. The rearrangement links TRBV7-8 to TRBJ2-4, with 13 bases identical to TRBD2. Per germline, CDR1 SGHVS and CDR2 FQNEAQ. Trimming removed 1 base from V and 1 base from J; junction bases left unmatched: 10. The CDR3 sequence is 20 residues long.

The chain uses TRBV9 and TRBJ1-6; 9 nucleotides agree with TRBD1. This CDR3 region has 14 residues. V trimming: 7 bases; J trimming: 5 bases; junction bases outside the gene matches: 4. The V gene's germline CDR1 is SGDLS and CDR2 YYNGEE. This CDR3 is CASGRDRDNSPLHF. CDR3 in DNA: TGTGCCAGCGGGCGGGACAGGGATAATTCACCCCTCCACTTT.

V is TRBV7-2 and J is TRBJ2-2; 8 bases map to TRBD2. V shed 0 bases and J 5 bases; nucleotides not matched to a gene: 8. CDR3 length equals 17 residues. Germline loops: CDR1 SGHTA, CDR2 FQGNSA. The CDR3 sequence: CASSLASLAAYTGELFF. CDR3 coding DNA: TGTGCCAGCAGCTTAGCGTCACTAGCGGCTTATACCGGGGAGCTGTTTTTT.

CDR3 sequence (DNA): TGCGCCAGCAGCATAGTAGGACTAGTCCGGGAGACCCAGTACTTC. Protein: CASSIVGLVRETQYF. The chain combines TRBV5-1 with TRBJ2-5; 7 bases match TRBD2. This CDR3 has 15 residues. Germline assignment: CDR1 SGHRS and CDR2 YFSETQ. V trimming: 4 bases; J trimming: 5 bases; junction bases outside the gene matches: 11.

The chain links TRBV14 to TRBJ1-4, with 9 bases aligning to TRBD1. CDR3 size: 15 residues. Germline trimming cut 2 bases from V and 8 bases from J; bases unmatched to any gene: 6. Germline V gene sequence: CDR1 SGHDN, CDR2 FVKESK. CDR3 sequence: CASSQRDRDGEKLFF. The DNA of the CDR3 is TGTGCCAGCAGCCAACGGGACAGGGACGGGGAAAAACTGTTTTTT.

The V and J genes are TRBV14 and TRBJ1-3; 7 bases are shared with TRBD1. Unmatched junction bases numbered 3, after V lost 4 bases and J lost 3 bases. The germline CDR1 and CDR2 sequences are SGHDN and FVKESK. The CDR3 spans 14 residues. In DNA, the CDR3 is TGTGCCAGCAGCCGACGACAGGGTGGAAACACCATATATTTT. It encodes CASSRRQGGNTIYF.

V and J are TRBV4-3 and TRBJ2-1, with TRBD2 identical over 10 bases. The CDR3 loop spans 16 amino acids. Germline V gene lookup returns CDR1 LGHNA and CDR2 YSLEER. V trimming: 3 bases; J trimming: 3 bases; junction bases outside the gene matches: 5. CDR3 nucleotides: TGCGCCAGCAGCCAGTCACTAGCGGGGAACTACAATGAGCAGTTCTTC. Translating it yields CASSQSLAGNYNEQFF.

The rearrangement uses TRBV29-1 and TRBJ2-1; TRBD2 agrees at 10 bases. The ends lost 7 bases at V and 9 bases at J; junction bases unmatched: 18. The CDR3 totals 16 residues. The germline gives CDR1 SQVTM, CDR2 ANQGSEA. CDR3 amino acids: CSACRASGRYGGEQFF. The CDR3 DNA sequence: TGCAGCGCCTGCCGGGCTAGCGGGAGATATGGCGGTGAGCAGTTCTTC.

This chain links TRBV6-5 with TRBJ2-7; D possibly corresponds to TRBD2 (5 bases). The CDR3 is 15 amino acids. Trimming stripped 0 bases from V and 3 bases from J, with 12 bases between. Germline values: CDR1 MNHEY, CDR2 SVGAGI. The CDR3 DNA follows: TGTGCCAGCAGTTACTCTACGGGGAACAGCTACGAGCAGTACTTC. Residues: CASSYSTGNSYEQYF.

This chain uses TRBV2 with TRBJ2-7; a weak D match, TRBD1 (6 bases). The CDR3 totals 14 residues. The germline V and J ends were trimmed by 6 bases and 4 bases, with 16 bases remaining between them. Per germline, CDR1 SNHLY and CDR2 FYNNEI. CDR3 DNA sequence: TGTGCCAGCAGACCCTGGGACACAACTTACGAGCAGTACTTC. Its protein product is CASRPWDTTYEQYF.